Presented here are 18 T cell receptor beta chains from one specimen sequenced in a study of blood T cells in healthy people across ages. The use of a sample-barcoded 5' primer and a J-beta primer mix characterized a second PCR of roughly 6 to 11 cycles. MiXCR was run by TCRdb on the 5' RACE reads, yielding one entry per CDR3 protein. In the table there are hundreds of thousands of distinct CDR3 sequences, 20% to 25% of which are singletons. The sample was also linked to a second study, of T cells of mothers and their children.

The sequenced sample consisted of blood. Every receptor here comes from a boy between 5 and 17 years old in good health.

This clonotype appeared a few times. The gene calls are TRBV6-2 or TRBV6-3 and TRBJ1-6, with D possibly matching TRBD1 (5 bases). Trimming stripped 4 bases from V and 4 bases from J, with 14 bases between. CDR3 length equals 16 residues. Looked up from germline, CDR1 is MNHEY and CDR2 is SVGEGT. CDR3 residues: CASSSMRDGYNSPLHF. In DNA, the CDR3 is TGTGCCAGCAGTTCGATGAGGGACGGATATAATTCACCCCTCCACTTT.

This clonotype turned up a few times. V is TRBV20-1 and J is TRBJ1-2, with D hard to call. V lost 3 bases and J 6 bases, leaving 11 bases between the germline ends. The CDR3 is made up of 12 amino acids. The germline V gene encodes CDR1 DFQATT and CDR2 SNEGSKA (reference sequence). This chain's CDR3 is CSARGYKDGYTF. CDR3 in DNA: TGCAGTGCTAGGGGTTATAAGGATGGCTACACCTTC.

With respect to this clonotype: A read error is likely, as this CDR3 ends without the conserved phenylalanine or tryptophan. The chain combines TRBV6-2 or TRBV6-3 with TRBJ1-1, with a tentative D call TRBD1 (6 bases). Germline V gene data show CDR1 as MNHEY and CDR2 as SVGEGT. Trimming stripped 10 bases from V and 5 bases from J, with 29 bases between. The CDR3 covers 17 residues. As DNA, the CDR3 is TGTGCCACCCTAGTTCTGGGTCAGGGGTCCGAAAAGACTGAAGCTTTCTTG. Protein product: CATLVLGQGSEKTEAFL.

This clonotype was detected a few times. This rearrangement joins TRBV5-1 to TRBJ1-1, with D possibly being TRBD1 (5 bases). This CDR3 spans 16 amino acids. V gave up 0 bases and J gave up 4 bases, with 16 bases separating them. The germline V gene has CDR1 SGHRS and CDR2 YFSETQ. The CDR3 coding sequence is TGCGCCAGCAGCTTGGAGGGTCAGGGAGAGATCACTGAAGCTTTCTTT. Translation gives CASSLEGQGEITEAFF.

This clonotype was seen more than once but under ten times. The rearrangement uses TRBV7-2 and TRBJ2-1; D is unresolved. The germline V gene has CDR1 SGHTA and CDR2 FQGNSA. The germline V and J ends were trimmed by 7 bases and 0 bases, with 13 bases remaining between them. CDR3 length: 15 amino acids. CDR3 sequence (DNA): TGTGCCAGCACCCTTTCGACGGGCTCCTACAATGAGCAGTTCTTC. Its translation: CASTLSTGSYNEQFF.

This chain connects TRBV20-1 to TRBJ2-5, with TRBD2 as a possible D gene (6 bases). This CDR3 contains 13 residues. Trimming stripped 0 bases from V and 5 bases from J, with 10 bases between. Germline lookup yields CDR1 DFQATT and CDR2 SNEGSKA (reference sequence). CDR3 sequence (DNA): TGCAGTGCTAGAGATTTGCTAGCGGAGACCCAGTACTTC. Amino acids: CSARDLLAETQYF.

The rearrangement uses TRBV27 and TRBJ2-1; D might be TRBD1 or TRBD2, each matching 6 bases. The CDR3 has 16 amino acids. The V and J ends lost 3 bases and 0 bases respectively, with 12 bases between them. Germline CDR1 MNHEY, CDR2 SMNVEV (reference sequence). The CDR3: CASSFGGASSYNEQFF. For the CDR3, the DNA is TGTGCCAGCAGTTTCGGGGGCGCAAGCTCCTACAATGAGCAGTTCTTC.

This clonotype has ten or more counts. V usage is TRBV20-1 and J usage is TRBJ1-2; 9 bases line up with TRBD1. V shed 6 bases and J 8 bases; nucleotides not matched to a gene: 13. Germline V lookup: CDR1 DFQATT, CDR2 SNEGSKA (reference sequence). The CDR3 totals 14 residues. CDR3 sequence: CSAKGRDRVWGYTF. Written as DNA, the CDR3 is TGCAGTGCCAAAGGCCGGGACAGGGTGTGGGGCTACACCTTC.

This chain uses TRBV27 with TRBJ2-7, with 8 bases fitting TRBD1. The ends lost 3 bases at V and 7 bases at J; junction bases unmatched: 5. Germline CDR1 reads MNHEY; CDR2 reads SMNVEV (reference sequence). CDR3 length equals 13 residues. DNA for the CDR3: TGTGCCAGCAGTTTCGGACAGGGAAAAGAGCAGTACTTC. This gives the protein CASSFGQGKEQYF.

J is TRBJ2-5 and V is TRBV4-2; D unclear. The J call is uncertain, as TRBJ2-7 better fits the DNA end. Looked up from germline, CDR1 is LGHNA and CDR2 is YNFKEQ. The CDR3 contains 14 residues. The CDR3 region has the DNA TGTGCCAGCAGCCAAGATCCCCAATCCTACGAGCAGTACTTC. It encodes CASSQDPQSYEQYF.

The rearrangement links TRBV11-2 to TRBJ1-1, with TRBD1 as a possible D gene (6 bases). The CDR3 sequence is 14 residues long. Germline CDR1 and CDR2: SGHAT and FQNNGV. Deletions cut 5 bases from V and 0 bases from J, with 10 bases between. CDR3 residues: CASSPRGVNTEAFF. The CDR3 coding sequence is TGTGCCAGCAGCCCAAGGGGGGTGAACACTGAAGCTTTCTTT.

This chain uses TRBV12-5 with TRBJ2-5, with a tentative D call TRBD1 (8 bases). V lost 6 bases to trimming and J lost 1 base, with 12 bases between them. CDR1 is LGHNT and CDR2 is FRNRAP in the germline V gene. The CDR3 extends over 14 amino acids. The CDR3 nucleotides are TGTGCTAGTGGCAGCGGGACAGGCCAAGAGACCCAGTACTTC. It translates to CASGSGTGQETQYF. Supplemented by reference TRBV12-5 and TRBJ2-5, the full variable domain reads DARVTQTPRHKVTEMGQEVTMRCQPILGHNTVFWYRQTMMQGLELLAYFRNRAPLDDSGMPKDRFSAEMPDATLATLKIQPSEPRDSAVYFCASGSGTGQETQYFGPGTRLLVL.

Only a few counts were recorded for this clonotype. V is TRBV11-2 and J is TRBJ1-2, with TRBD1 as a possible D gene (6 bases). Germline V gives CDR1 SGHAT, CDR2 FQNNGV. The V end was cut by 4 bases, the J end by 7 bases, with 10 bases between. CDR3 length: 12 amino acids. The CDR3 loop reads CASSSQGIGYTF. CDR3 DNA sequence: TGTGCCAGCAGCTCACAGGGTATTGGCTACACCTTC.

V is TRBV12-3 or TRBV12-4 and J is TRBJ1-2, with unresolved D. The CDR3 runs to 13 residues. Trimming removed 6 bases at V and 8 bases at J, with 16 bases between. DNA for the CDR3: TGTGCCAGCAGCCCCGGGGAGGGCCGAGGCTACACCTTC. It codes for CASSPGEGRGYTF.

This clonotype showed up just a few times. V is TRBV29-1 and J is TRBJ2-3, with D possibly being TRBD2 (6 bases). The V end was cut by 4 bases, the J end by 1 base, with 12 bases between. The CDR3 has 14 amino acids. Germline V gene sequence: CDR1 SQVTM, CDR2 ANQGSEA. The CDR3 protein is CSVGRGKGTDTQYF. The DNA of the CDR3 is TGCAGCGTTGGCCGGGGGAAGGGCACAGATACGCAGTATTTT.

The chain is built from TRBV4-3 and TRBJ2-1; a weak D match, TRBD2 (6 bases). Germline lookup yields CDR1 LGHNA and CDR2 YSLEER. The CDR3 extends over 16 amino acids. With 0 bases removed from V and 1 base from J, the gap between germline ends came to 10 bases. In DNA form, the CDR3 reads TGCGCCAGCAGCCAAGATCACGGGGGTTCCTACAATGAGCAGTTCTTC. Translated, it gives CASSQDHGGSYNEQFF.

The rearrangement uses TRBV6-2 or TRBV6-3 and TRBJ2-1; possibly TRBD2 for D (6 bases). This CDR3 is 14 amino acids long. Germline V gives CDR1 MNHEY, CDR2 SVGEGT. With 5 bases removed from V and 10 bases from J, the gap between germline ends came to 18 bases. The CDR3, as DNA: TGTGCCAGCAGTACGAATGTACGGGACTGGGAGCAGTTCTTC. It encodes CASSTNVRDWEQFF.

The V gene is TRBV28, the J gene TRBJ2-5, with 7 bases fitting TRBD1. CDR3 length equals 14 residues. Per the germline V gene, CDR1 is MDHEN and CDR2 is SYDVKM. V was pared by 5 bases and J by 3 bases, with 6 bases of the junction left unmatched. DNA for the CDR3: TGTGCCAGCAGTCCGACAGGGTTTGAAGAGACCCAGTACTTC. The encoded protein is CASSPTGFEETQYF. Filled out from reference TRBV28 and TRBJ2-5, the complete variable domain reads DVKVTQSSRYLVKRTGEKVFLECVQDMDHENMFWYRQDPGLGLRLIYFSYDVKMKEKGDIPEGYSVSREKKERFSLILESASTNQTSMYLCASSPTGFEETQYFGPGTRLLVL.